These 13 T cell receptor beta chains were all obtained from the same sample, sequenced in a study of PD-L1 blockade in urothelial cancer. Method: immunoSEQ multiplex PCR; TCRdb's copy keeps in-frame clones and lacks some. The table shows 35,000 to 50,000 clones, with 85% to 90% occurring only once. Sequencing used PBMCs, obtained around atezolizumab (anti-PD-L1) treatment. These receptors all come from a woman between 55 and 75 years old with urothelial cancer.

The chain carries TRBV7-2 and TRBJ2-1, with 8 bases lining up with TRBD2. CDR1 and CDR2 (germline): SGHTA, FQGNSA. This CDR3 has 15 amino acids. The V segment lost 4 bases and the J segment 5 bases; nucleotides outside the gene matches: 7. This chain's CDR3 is CASSSSGLENNEQFF. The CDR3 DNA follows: TGTGCCAGCAGCTCATCGGGACTAGAGAACAATGAGCAGTTCTTC.

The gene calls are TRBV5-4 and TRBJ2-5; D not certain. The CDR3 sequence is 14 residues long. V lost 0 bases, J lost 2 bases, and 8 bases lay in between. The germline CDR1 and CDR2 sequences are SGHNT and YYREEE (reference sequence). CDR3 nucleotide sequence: TGTGCCAGCAGCTTGGGGGCCTCGCAAGAGACCCAGTACTTC. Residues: CASSLGASQETQYF.

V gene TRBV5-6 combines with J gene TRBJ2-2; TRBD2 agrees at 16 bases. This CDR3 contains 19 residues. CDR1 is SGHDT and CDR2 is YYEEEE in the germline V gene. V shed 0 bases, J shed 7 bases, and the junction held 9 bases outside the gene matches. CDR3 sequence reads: CASSLARGTSGRAVGELFF. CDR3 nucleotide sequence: TGTGCCAGCAGCTTGGCGCGTGGGACTAGCGGGAGGGCCGTCGGGGAGCTGTTTTTT.

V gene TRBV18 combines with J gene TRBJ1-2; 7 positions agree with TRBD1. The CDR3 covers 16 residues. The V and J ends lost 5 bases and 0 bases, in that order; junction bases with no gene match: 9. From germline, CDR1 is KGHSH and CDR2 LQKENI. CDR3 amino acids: CASSIKWDRANYGYTF. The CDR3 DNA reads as TGTGCCAGCTCAATTAAGTGGGACAGAGCTAACTATGGCTACACCTTC.

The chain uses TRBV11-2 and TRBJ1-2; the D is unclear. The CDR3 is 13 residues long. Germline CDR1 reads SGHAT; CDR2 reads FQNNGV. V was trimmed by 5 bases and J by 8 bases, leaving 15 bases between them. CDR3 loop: CASSPVESGGYTF. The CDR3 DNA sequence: TGTGCCAGCAGCCCTGTGGAGAGCGGGGGCTACACCTTC.

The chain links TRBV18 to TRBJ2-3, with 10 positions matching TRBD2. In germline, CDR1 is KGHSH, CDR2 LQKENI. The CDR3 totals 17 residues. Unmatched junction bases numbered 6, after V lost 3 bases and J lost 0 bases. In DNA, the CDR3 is TGTGCCAGCTCACCCCTCCCAGCGGGGGGGAGCACAGATACGCAGTATTTT. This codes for CASSPLPAGGSTDTQYF.

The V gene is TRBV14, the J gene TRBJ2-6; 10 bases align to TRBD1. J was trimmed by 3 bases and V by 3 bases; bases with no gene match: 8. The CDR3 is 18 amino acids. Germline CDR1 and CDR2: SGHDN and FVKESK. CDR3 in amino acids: CASSQLGQGVFGANVLTF. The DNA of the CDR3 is TGTGCCAGCAGCCAGCTTGGACAGGGGGTATTTGGGGCCAACGTCCTGACTTTC.

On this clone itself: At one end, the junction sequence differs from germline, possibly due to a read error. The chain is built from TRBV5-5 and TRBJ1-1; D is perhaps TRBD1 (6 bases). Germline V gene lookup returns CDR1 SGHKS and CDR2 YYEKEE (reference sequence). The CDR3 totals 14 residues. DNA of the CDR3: TGTGCCAGCAGCTGGATCGGGACACCGACTGGAGCTTTCTTT. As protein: CASSWIGTPTGAFF.

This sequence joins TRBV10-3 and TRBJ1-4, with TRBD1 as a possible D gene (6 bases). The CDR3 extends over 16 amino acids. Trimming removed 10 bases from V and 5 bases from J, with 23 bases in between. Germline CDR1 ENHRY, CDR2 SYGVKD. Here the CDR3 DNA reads TGTGCCACCTGTGATATGTCGGACAGAGAAAATGAAAAACTGTTTTTT. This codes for CATCDMSDRENEKLFF.

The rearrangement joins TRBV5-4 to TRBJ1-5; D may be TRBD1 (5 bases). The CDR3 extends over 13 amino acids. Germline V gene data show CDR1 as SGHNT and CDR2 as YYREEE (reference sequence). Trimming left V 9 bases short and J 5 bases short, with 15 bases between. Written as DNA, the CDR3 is TGTGCCACCTCTGTTGGGGGGGATCAGCCCCAGCATTTT. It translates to CATSVGGDQPQHF.

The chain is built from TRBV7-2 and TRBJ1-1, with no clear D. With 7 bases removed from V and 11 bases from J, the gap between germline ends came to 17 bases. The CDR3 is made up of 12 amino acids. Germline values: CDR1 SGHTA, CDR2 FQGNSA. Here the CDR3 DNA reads TGTGCCAGCACCCTTAGTCGACTAGAGGCTTTCTTT. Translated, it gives CASTLSRLEAFF.

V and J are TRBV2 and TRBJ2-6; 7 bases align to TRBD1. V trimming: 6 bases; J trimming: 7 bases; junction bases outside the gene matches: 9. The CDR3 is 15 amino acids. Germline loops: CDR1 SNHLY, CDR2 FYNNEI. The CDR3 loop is CASSGQALEANVLTF. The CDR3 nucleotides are TGTGCCAGCAGCGGACAGGCCCTCGAAGCCAACGTCCTGACTTTC.

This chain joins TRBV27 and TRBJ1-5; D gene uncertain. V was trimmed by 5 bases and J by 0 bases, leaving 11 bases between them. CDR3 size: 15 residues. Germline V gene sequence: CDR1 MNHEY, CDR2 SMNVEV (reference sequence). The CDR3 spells CASSVYADSNQPQHF. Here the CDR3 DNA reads TGTGCCAGCAGTGTCTACGCCGATAGCAATCAGCCCCAGCATTTT.